What follows describes a single T cell receptor beta chain. CDR3 size: 13 residues. The V gene's germline CDR1 is MGHDK and CDR2 SYGVNS. V lost 8 bases, J lost 7 bases, and 3 bases stayed unmatched. This record comes from a study of blood T cell repertoires in COVID-19. The table came from immunoSEQ multiplex PCR; TCRdb's copy has only in-frame clones and leaves some out. This sample has hundreds of thousands of clones, with approximately 90% found just once. Sequenced sample: PBMCs or T cells enriched from blood (not recorded which). The V and J genes are TRBV25-1 and TRBJ2-3; 13 bases are shared with TRBD2. This sequence originates from a man aged 18 to 30 who had recovered from COVID-19. CDR3 nucleotide sequence: TGTGCCAGCTTACTAGCGGGAGGGAATACGCAGTATTTT. Its translation is CASLLAGGNTQYF.